Sequencing of this TCR beta chain was carried out in a study of OX40 agonist ivuxolimab in advanced cancers. The CDR3 loop spans 15 amino acids. From germline, CDR1 is MNHNY and CDR2 SVGAGI (reference sequence). V lost 0 bases to trimming and J lost 7 bases, with 12 bases between them. Assay: immunoSEQ multiplex PCR; the TCRdb copy retains only in-frame clones and omits some. This sample carries over 6,500 clones, around two thirds of them seen once, and the ten largest clones take roughly 60%. The origin of this receptor is an adult with an advanced solid tumor such as melanoma, head and neck, liver or kidney cancer. The material sequenced was CD4+ or CD8+ T cells sorted from blood, taken in a trial of the OX40 agonist ivuxolimab. The J gene is TRBJ2-2, the V gene TRBV6-6; D may be TRBD1 (6 bases). CDR3: CASSYSYRDGGELFF. The CDR3, as DNA: TGTGCCAGCAGTTACTCGTACAGGGACGGCGGGGAGCTGTTTTTT.